This TCR beta chain stems from a study of cytomegalovirus exposure and HLA in healthy donors. Produced via immunoSEQ multiplex PCR; TCRdb's table is partial and in-frame only. The table includes about 110,000 clones, 88% detected once. The sample consisted of PBMCs. The clonotype originates from a young woman in good health and CMV-seropositive.

This CDR3 is CASSLDRFNYGYTF. CDR3 sequence (DNA): TGTGCCAGCAGTCTAGACAGGTTTAACTATGGCTACACCTTC. The V gene is TRBV28, the J gene TRBJ1-2; weak D call: TRBD1 (6 bases). The CDR3 covers 14 residues. Trimming took 5 bases from V and 1 from J, leaving 11 bases between them. Germline CDR1 and CDR2: MDHEN and SYDVKM.